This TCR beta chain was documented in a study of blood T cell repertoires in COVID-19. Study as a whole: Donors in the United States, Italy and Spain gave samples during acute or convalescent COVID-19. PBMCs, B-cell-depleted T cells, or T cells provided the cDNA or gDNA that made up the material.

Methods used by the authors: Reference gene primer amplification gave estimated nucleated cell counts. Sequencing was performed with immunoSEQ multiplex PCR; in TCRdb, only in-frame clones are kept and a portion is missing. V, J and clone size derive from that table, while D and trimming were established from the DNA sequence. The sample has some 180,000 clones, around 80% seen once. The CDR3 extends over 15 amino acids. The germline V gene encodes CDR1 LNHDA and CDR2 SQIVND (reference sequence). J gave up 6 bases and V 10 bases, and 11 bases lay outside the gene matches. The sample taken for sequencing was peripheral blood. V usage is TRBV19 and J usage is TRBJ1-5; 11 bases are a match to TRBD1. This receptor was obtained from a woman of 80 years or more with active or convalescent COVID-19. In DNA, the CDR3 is TGTGCCACCTCGGGTGGGACAGGGGGATCTCAGCCCCAGCATTTT. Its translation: CATSGGTGGSQPQHF. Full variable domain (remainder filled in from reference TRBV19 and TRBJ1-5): DGGITQSPKYLFRKEGQNVTLSCEQNLNHDAMYWYRQDPGQGLRLIYYSQIVNDFQKGDIAEGYSVSREKKESFPLTVTSAQKNPTAFYLCATSGGTGGSQPQHFGDGTRLSIL.